This TCR beta chain stems from a study of T cell responses to AZD1222 COVID-19 vaccine. The repertoire was sequenced with immunoSEQ multiplex PCR; TCRdb's copy has only in-frame clones and lacks some. Of 150,000 to 200,000 clones listed, just under 95% are singletons. Findings and limits, study-wide: Close to half of spike-specific TCRs reportedly recognize unmutated variant regions.

V was pared by 3 bases and J by 0 bases, with 11 bases between. The CDR3 covers 15 residues. Germline CDR1 is LGHNA and CDR2 is YNFKEQ. For this clone: What it recognizes is unknown.

The sample was peripheral blood, taken on day 0 of AZD1222 vaccination. V usage is TRBV4-2 and J usage is TRBJ1-2; possibly TRBD1 for D (6 bases). This TCR was recovered from an adult in good health. CDR3 sequence reads: CASSQPRTANYGYTF. The CDR3 DNA is TGTGCCAGCAGCCAGCCCCGGACAGCTAACTATGGCTACACCTTC.